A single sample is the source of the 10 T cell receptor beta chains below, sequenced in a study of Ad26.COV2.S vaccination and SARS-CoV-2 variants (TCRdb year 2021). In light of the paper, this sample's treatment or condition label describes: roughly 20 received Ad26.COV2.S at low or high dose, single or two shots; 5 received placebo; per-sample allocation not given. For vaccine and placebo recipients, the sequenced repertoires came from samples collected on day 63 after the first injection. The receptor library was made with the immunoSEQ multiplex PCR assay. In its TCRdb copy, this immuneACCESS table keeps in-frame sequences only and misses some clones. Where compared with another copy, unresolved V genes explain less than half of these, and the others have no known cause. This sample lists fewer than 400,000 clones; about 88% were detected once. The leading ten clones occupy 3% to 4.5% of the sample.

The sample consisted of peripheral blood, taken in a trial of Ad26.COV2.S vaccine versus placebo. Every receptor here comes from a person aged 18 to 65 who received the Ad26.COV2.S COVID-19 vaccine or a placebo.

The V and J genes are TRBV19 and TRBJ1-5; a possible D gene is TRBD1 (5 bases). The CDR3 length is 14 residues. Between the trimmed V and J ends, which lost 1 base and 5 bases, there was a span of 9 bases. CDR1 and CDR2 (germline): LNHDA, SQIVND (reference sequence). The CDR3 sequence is CASSIVRGDQPQHF. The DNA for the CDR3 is TGTGCCAGTAGTATAGTTAGAGGGGATCAGCCCCAGCATTTT.

As DNA, the CDR3 is TGTGCCTGGAGTCGGAGGGGAGCGGGAGGCGAGCAGTACTTC. As protein: CAWSRRGAGGEQYF. The chain links TRBV30 to TRBJ2-7, with TRBD2 identical over 9 bases. J lost 6 bases, V lost 2 bases, and 8 bases had no gene match. Germline V lookup: CDR1 GTSNPN, CDR2 SVGIG (reference sequence). The CDR3 spans 14 residues.

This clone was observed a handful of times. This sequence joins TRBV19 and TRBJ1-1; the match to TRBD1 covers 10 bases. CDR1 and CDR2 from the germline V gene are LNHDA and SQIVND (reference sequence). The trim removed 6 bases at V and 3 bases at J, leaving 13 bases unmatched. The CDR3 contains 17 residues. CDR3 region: CASRSTDRGVGYTEAFF. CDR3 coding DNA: TGTGCCAGTAGGAGTACGGACAGGGGGGTTGGGTACACTGAAGCTTTCTTT.

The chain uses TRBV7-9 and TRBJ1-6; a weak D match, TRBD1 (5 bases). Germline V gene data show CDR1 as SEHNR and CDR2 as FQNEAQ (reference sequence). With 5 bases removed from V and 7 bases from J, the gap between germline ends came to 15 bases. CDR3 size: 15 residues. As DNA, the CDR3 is TGTGCCAGCAGCCAGGCCGGGGGACTCAATTCACCCCTCCACTTT. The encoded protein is CASSQAGGLNSPLHF.

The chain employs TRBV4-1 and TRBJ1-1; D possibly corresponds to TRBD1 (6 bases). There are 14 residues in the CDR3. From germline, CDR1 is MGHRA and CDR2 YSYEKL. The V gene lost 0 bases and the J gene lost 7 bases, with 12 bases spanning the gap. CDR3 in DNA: TGCGCCAGCAGCCAAGAGCGTCGACAGGTTGAAGCTTTCTTT. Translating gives CASSQERRQVEAFF.

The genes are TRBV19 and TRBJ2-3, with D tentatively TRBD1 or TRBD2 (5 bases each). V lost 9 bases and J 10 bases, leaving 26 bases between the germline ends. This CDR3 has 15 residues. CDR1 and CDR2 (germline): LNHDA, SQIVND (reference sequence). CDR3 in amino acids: CASEPSGPGLGAQYF. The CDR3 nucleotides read TGTGCCAGCGAGCCCTCGGGACCGGGCCTCGGGGCGCAGTATTTT.

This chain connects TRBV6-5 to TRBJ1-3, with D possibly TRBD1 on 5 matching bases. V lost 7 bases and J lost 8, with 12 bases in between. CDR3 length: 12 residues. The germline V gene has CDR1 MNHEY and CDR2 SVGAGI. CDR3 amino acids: CASTKTEDTIYF. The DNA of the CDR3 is TGTGCCAGCACCAAGACAGAGGACACCATATATTTT.

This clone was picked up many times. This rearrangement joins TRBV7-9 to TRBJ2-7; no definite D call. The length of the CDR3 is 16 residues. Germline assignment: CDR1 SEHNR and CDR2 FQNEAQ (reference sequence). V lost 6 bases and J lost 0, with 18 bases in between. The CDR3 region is CASSYLGRSSSYEQYF. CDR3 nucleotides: TGTGCCAGCAGTTATCTCGGACGGAGTAGCTCCTACGAGCAGTACTTC.

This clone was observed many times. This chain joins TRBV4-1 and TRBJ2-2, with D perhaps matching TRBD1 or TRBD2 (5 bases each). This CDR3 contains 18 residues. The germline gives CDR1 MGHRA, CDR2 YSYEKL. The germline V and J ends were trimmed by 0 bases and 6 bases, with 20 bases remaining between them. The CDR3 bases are TGCGCCAGCAGCCAAGAGGGGCAGGAGGAGCCTGGCCCCGGGGAGCTGTTTTTT. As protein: CASSQEGQEEPGPGELFF.

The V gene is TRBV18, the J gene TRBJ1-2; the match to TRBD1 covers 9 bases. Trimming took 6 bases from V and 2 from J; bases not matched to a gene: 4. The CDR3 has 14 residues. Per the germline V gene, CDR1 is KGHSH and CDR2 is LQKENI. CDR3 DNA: TGTGCCAGCTCCCCCGGACAGGGGAACTATGGCTACACCTTC. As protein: CASSPGQGNYGYTF.